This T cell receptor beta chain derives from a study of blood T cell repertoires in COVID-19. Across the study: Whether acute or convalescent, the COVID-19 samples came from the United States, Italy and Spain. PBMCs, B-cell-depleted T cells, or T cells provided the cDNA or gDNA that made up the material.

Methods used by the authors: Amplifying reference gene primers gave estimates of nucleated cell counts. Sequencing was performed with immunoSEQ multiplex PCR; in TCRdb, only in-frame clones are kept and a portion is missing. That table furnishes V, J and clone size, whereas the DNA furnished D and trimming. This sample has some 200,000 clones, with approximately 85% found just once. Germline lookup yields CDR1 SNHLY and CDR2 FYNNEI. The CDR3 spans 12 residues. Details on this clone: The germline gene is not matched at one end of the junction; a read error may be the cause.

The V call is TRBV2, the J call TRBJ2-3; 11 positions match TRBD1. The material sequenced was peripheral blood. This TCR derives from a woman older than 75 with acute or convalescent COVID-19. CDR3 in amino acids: CASSGTGGERDF. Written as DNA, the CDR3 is TGTGCCAGCAGTGGGACAGGGGGCGAAAGGGATTTT.